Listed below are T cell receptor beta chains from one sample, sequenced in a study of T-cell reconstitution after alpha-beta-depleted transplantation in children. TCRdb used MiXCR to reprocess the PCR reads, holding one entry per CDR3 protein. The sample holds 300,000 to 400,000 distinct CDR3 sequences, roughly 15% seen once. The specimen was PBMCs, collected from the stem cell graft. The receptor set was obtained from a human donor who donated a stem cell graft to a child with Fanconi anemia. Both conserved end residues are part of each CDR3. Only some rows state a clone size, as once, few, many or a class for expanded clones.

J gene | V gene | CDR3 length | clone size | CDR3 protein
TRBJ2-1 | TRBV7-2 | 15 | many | CASSLKLAAYNEQFF
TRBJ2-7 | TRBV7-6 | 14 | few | CASSLGGQSYEQYF
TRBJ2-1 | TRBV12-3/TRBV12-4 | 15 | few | CASSSDTLSYNEQFF
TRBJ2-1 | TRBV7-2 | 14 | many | CASSLAGGAHEQFF
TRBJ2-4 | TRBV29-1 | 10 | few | CSVEENIQYF
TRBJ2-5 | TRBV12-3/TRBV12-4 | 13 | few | CASSTGFGETQYF
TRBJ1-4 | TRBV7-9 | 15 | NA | CASSTPQGSSEKLFF
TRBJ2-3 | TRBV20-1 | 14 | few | CSARDGTGLGTQYF
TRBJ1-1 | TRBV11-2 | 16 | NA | CASSLERQYSNTEAFF
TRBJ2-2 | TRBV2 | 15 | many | CASSVLSGGTGELFF
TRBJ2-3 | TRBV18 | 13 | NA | CASSREQADTQYF
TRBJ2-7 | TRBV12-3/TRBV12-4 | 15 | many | CASSLFGMTEREQYF
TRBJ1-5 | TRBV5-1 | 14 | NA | CASSLDGSDQPQHF
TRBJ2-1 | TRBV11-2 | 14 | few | CASSPDFQGLEQFF
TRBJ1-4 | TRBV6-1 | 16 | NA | CASSEYPEGAGGKLFF
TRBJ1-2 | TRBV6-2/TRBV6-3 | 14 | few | CASSRGTESYGYTF
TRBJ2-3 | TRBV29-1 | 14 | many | CSATRDWSTDTQYF
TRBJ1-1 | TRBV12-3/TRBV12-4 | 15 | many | CASTSVLRGNTEAFF
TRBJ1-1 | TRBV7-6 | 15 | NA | CASSPAGQGSTEAFF
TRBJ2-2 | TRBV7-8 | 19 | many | CASSLESGLAAENTGELFF
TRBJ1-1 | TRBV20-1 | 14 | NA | CSARVMYRNTEAFF
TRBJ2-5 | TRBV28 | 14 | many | CASSFPSGPETQYF
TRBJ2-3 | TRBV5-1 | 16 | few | CASSLGVGGLTDTQYF
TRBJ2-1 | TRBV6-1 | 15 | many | CASSRTVSSYNEQFF
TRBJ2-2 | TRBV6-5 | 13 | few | CASSSGQPGELFF
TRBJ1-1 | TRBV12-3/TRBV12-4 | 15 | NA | CASSFLMPGNTEAFF
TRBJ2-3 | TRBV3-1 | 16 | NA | CASSPNPGQRTDTQYF
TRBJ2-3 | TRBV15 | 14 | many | CATSRGPGTDTQYF
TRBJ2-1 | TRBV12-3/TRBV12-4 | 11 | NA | CASHSYNEQFF
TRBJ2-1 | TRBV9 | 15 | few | CASSPGGGQGNEQFF
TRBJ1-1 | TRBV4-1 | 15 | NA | CASSQESGFGTEAFF
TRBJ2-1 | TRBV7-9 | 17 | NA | CASSLIAGTGLYNEQFF
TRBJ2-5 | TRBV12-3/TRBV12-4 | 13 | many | CASRTTGVETQYF
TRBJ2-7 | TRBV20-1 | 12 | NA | CSASEILYEQYF
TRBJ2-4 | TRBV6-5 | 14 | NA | CASSYRGGVHIQYF
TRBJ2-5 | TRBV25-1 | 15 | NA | CASSEEGGLGETQYF
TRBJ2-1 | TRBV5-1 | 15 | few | CASSLTSGGPGVQFF
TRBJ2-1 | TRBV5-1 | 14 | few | CASSFGDSHNEQFF
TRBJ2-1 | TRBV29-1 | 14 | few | CSAQTGFFYNEQFF
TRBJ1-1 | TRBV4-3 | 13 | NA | CASSLERGRGAFF
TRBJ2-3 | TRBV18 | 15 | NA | CASSPLGQGTDTQYF
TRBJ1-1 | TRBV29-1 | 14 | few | CSVVPPTLQTEAFF
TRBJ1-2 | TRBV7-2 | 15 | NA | CASSLQAAEDYGYTF
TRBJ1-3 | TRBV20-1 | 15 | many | CSAPGQGNSGNTIYF
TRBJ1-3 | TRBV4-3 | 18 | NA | CASSRPKLREPLRNTIYF
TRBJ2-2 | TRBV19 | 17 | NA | CASSRLGQGTNTGELFF